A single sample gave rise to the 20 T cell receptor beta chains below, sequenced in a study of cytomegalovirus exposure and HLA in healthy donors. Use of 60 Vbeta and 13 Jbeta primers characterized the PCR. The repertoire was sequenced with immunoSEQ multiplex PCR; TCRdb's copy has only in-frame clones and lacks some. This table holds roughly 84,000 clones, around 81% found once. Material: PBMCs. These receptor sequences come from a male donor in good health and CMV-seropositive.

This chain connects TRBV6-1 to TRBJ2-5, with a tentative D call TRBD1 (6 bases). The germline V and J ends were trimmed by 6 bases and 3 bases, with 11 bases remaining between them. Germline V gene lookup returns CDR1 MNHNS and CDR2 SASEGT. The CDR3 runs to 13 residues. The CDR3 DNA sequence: TGTGCCAGCAGCCTACAGGGCAAAGAGACCCAGTACTTC. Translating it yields CASSLQGKETQYF.

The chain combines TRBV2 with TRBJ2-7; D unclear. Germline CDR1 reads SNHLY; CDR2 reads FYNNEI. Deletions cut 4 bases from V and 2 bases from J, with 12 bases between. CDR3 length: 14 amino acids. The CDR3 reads CASSVERTTYEQYF. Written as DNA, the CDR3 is TGTGCCAGCAGTGTTGAGAGAACCACCTACGAGCAGTACTTC.

The CDR3 region is CASSPLRGKNEQFF. The CDR3 bases are TGTGCCAGCAGCCCCCTCAGGGGCAAGAATGAGCAGTTCTTC. The chain is built from TRBV7-2 and TRBJ2-1; a possible D gene is TRBD1 (6 bases). Germline-derived CDR1 and CDR2 are SGHTA and FQGNSA. The V end lost 5 bases, the J end lost 7 bases, and 15 bases lay between the germline ends. This CDR3 has 14 amino acids.

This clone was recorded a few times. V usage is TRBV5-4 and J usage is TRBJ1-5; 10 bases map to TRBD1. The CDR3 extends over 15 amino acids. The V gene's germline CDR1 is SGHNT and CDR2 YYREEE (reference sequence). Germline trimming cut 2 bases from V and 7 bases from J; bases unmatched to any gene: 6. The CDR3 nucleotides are TGTGCCAGCAGCTTCGTGACAGGGGGCTGGCAGCCCCAGCATTTT. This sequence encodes CASSFVTGGWQPQHF.

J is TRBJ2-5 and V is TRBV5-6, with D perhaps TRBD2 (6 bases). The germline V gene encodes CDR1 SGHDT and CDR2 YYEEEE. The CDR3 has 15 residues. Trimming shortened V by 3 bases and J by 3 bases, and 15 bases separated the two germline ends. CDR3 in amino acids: CASSSVVAGKETQYF. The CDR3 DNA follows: TGTGCCAGCAGCTCCGTTGTTGCGGGAAAAGAGACCCAGTACTTC.

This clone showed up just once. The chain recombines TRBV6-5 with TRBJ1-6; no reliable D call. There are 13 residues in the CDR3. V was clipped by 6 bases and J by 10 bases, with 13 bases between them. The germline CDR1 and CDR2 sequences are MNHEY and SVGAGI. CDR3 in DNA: TGTGCCAGCAGGGGAACTAGCGCGTCACCCCTCCACTTT. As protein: CASRGTSASPLHF.

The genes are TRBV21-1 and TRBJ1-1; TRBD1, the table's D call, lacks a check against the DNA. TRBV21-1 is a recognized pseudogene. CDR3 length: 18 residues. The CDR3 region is CASSNTRDGWPSLRGAFF. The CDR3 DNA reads TGTGCCAGCAGCAACACGAGGGACGGATGGCCATCTCTAAGGGGGGCTTTCTTT.

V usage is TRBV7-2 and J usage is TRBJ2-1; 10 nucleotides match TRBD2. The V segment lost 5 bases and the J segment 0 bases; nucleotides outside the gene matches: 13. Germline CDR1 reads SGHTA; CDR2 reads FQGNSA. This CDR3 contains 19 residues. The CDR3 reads CASSPRGLAGGSSYNEQFF. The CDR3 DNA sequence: TGTGCCAGCAGCCCGAGGGGCTTAGCGGGGGGCAGCTCCTACAATGAGCAGTTCTTC.

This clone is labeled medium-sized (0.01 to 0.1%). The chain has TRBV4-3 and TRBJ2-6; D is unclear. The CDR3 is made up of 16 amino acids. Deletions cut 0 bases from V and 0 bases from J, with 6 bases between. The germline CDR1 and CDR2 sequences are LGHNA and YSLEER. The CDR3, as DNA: TGCGCCAGCAGCCAAGATCTTAGCTCTGGGGCCAACGTCCTGACTTTC. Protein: CASSQDLSSGANVLTF.

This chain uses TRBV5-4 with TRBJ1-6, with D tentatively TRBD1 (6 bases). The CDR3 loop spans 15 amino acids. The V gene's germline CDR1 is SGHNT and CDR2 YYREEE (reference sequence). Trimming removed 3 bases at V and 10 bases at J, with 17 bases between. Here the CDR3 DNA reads TGTGCCAGCAGCTCCAACAGGGTTCCTTCATCACCCCTCCACTTT. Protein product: CASSSNRVPSSPLHF.

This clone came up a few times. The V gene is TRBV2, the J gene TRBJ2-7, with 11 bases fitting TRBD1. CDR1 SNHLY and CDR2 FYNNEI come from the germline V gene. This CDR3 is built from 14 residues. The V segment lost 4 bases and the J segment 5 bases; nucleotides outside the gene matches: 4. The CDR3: CASSVGQGVDEQYF. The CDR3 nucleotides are TGTGCCAGCAGTGTGGGACAGGGGGTCGACGAGCAGTACTTC.

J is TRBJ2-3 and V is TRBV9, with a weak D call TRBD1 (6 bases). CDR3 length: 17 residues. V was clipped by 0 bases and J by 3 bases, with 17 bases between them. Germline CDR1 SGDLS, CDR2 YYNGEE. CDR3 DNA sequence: TGTGCCAGCAGCGTAGCGACAGGTTTCAGCCTAACAGATACGCAGTATTTT. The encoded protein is CASSVATGFSLTDTQYF.

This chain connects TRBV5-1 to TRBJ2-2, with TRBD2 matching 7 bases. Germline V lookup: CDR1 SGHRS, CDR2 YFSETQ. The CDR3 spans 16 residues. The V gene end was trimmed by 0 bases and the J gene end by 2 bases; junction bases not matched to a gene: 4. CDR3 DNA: TGCGCCAGCAGCTTGGGGCTAGCGGTAAACACCGGGGAGCTGTTTTTT. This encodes CASSLGLAVNTGELFF.

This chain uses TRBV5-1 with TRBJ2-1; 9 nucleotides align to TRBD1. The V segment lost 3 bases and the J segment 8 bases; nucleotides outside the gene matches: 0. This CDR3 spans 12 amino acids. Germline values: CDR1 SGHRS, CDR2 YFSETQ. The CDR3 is CASSWDRDEQFF. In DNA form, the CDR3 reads TGCGCCAGCAGCTGGGACAGGGATGAGCAGTTCTTC. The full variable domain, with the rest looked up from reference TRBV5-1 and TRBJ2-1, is KAGVTQTPRYLIKTRGQQVTLSCSPISGHRSVSWYQQTPGQGLQFLFEYFSETQRNKGNFPGRFSGRQFSNSRSEMNVSTLELGDSALYLCASSWDRDEQFFGPGTRLTVL.

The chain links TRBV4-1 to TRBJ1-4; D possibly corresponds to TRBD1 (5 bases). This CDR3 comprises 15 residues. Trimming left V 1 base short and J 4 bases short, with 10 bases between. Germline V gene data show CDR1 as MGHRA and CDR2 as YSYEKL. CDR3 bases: TGCGCCAGCAGCCAAGTCCAGGGCAGTAATGAAAAACTGTTTTTT. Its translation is CASSQVQGSNEKLFF.

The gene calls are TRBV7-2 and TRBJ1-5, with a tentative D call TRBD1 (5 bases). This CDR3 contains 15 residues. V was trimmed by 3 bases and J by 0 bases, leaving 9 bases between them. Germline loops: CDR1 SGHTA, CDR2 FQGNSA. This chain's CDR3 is CASSFRTNSNQPQHF. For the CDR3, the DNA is TGTGCCAGCAGCTTTAGGACAAATAGCAATCAGCCCCAGCATTTT.

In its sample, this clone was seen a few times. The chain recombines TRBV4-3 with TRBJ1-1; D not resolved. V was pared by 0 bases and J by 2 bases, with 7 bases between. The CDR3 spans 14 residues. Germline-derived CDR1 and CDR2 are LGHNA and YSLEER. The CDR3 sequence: CASSQDVANTEAFF. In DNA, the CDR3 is TGCGCCAGCAGCCAAGATGTAGCTAACACTGAAGCTTTCTTT.

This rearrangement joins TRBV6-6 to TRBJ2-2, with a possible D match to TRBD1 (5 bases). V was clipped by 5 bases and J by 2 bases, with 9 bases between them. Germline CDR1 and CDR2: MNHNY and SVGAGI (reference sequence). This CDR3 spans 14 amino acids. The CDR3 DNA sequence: TGTGCCAGCAGTCCCCAGGGAAACACCGGGGAGCTGTTTTTT. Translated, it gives CASSPQGNTGELFF.

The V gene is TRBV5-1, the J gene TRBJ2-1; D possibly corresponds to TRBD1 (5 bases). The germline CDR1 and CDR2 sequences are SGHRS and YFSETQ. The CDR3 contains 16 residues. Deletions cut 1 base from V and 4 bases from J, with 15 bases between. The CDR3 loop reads CASSLQGRARYNEQFF. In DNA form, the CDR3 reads TGCGCCAGCAGCTTGCAGGGAAGGGCGAGGTACAATGAGCAGTTCTTC.

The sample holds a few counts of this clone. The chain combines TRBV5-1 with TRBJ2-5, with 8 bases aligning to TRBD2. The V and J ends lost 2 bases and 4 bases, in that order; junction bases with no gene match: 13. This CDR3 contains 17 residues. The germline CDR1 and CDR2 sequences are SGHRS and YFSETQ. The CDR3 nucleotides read TGCGCCAGCAGCTTAAGGGCGACTAGCGCTATTGGAGAGACCCAGTACTTC. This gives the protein CASSLRATSAIGETQYF.